A single sample is the source of the 24 T cell receptor beta chains below, sequenced in a study of T cell responses to AZD1222 COVID-19 vaccine (dated by TCRdb to about 2021). This specimen's time point label, interpreted: baseline before first vaccination. The library was made by the immunoSEQ multiplex PCR assay. TCRdb re-hosts the immuneACCESS table, in-frame sequences only. Its copies lack some clones; in the studies checked, an unresolved V gene accounts for under half of them, and the cause for the rest is not known. The sample table holds approximately 100,000 clones, of which approximately 89% were seen once. The ten largest clones take up 4% to 5% of the sample. Specimen: peripheral blood, collected on day 0 of AZD1222 vaccination. These receptors were taken from an adult in good health.

V is TRBV19 and J is TRBJ1-6, with D hard to call. In germline, CDR1 is LNHDA, CDR2 SQIVND (reference sequence). The CDR3 length is 14 residues. The germline V and J ends were trimmed by 5 bases and 7 bases, with 12 bases remaining between them. The chain's CDR3 is CASSFNAGNSPLHF. The CDR3 DNA is TGTGCCAGTAGTTTCAATGCTGGCAATTCACCCCTCCACTTT.

The table lists this clone with a count of one. The CDR3 DNA reads TGTGCCAGCAGCTTCCTTGAGCAGTTCTTC. It encodes CASSFLEQFF. The V call is TRBV7-3, the J call TRBJ2-1; D is unresolved. The CDR3 is 10 amino acids. The germline V gene encodes CDR1 SGHTA and CDR2 FQGTGA. Trimming shortened V by 3 bases and J by 9 bases, and 3 bases separated the two germline ends. The entire variable domain, with the rest obtained from reference TRBV7-3 and TRBJ2-1, is as follows: GAGVSQTPSNKVTEKGKYVELRCDPISGHTALYWYRQSLGQGPEFLIYFQGTGAADDSGLPNDRFFAVRPEGSVSTLKIQRTERGDSAVYLCASSFLEQFFGPGTRLTVL.

This clone was counted ten times or more. Other DNA sequences in this specimen translate into the identical CDR3. The chain couples TRBV24-1 to TRBJ2-5; 16 bases fit TRBD2. The germline V gene encodes CDR1 KGHDR and CDR2 SFDVKD. The CDR3 spans 16 residues. J was trimmed by 3 bases and V by 10 bases; bases with no gene match: 7. CDR3: CATAGLAGGREETQYF. CDR3 nucleotides: TGTGCCACAGCGGGACTAGCGGGGGGGCGGGAAGAGACCCAGTACTTC.

The chain carries TRBV9 and TRBJ2-5, with 8 bases lining up with TRBD2. V lost 0 bases, J lost 4 bases, and 8 bases stayed unmatched. This CDR3 spans 16 amino acids. CDR1 and CDR2 (germline): SGDLS, YYNGEE. CDR3 amino acids: CASSVAAGGGGETQYF. The CDR3 DNA reads as TGTGCCAGCAGCGTAGCGGCGGGGGGCGGGGGAGAGACCCAGTACTTC.

The chain links TRBV5-1 to TRBJ2-1, with a weak D call TRBD2 (6 bases). Trimming took 0 bases from V and 9 from J, leaving 16 bases between them. Germline-derived CDR1 and CDR2 are SGHRS and YFSETQ. CDR3 size: 15 residues. The CDR3 region is CASSLAGTERSEQFF. DNA of the CDR3: TGCGCCAGCAGCTTGGCCGGGACTGAGCGCAGTGAGCAGTTCTTC.

The table lists this clone with a few counts. The V gene is TRBV28, the J gene TRBJ1-1; tentative D call: TRBD1 (6 bases). Between the trimmed V and J ends, which lost 5 bases and 2 bases, there was a span of 18 bases. The CDR3 runs to 16 residues. CDR1 is MDHEN and CDR2 is SYDVKM in the germline V gene. The DNA for the CDR3 is TGTGCCAGCAGTGGACCCAGGGGAAACGGTAACACTGAAGCTTTCTTT. Protein sequence: CASSGPRGNGNTEAFF.

The table lists this clone with a count of one. No conserved phenylalanine or tryptophan is present at the end of the CDR3, so a read error is the likely explanation. It is unclear where the CDR3 begins or ends on the DNA, so no DNA is shown, and the CDR3 is as TCRdb lists it. The V gene is TRBV3-1 (or the pseudogene TRBV3-2), the J gene TRBJ2-7; the table's D call, TRBD2, was not checked against the DNA. Inclusive of both ends, the CDR3 amounts to 12 amino acids. The germline V gene encodes CDR1 LGHDT and CDR2 YNNKEL (reference sequence). The CDR3 sequence is CASSHSVTSGGR.

The CDR3 DNA follows: TGTGCCAGCAGCGGTGGGGGTTCTGGCAATCAGCCCCAGCATTTT. Translating it yields CASSGGGSGNQPQHF. This rearrangement joins TRBV9 to TRBJ1-5; D perhaps matches TRBD1 (5 bases). CDR1 is SGDLS, CDR2 YYNGEE, per germline. CDR3 length: 15 residues. V was cut by 3 bases and J by 2 bases, with 12 bases left in between.

The chain employs TRBV29-1 and TRBJ2-4; 9 nucleotides agree with TRBD1. The CDR3 contains 16 residues. V lost 4 bases to trimming and J lost 5 bases; unmatched junction nucleotides: 12. Germline CDR1 reads SQVTM; CDR2 reads ANQGSEA. CDR3 bases: TGCAGCGTTGGCCAATCTACAGGGGGCAGGGAAAACATTCAGTACTTC. Residues: CSVGQSTGGRENIQYF.

The chain links TRBV7-9 to TRBJ2-7; D possibly matches TRBD1 or TRBD2 (5 bases each). Germline V gene data show CDR1 as SEHNR and CDR2 as FQNEAQ (reference sequence). This CDR3 has 15 residues. V lost 5 bases and J 0 bases, leaving 14 bases between the germline ends. The chain's CDR3 is CASSRLGDRSYEQYF. As DNA, the CDR3 is TGTGCCAGCAGCCGATTGGGGGATCGCTCCTACGAGCAGTACTTC.

This rearrangement joins TRBV19 to TRBJ1-5, with 10 bases lining up with TRBD1. The CDR3 is 16 residues long. CDR1 LNHDA and CDR2 SQIVND come from the germline V gene (reference sequence). The V and J ends lost 6 bases and 2 bases, in that order; junction bases with no gene match: 7. Here the CDR3 reads CASSAGTGVRNQPQHF. The CDR3 DNA sequence: TGTGCCAGTAGCGCCGGGACAGGGGTGCGCAATCAGCCCCAGCATTTT.

Worth noting for this clone: The same CDR3 is also encoded by other DNA sequences in this sample. The chain is built from TRBV7-2 and TRBJ2-6; no definite D call. V gave up 3 bases and J gave up 7 bases, with 13 bases separating them. The germline V gene has CDR1 SGHTA and CDR2 FQGNSA. This CDR3 spans 15 amino acids. The CDR3 DNA follows: TGTGCCAGCAGCTTTTTGGGGAATGGAGCCAACGTCCTGACTTTC. It translates to CASSFLGNGANVLTF.

This clone is a singleton in its sample. This chain joins TRBV5-1 and TRBJ2-4, with 8 positions matching TRBD1. Trimming cost V 1 base and J 7 bases; bases outside gene matches: 1. The germline gives CDR1 SGHRS, CDR2 YFSETQ. The CDR3 totals 13 residues. CDR3 DNA sequence: TGCGCCAGCAGCTTGACAGGGGGGAACATTCAGTACTTC. This translates into CASSLTGGNIQYF.

J is TRBJ2-2 and V is TRBV4-1; D call uncertain. Germline CDR1 and CDR2: MGHRA and YSYEKL. The CDR3 is 12 amino acids. V was trimmed by 4 bases and J by 7 bases, leaving 7 bases between them. CDR3 DNA sequence: TGCGCCAGCAGCCCACAGAGCGGGGAGCTGTTTTTT. Translating it yields CASSPQSGELFF.

This clone was recorded once. The chain carries TRBV3-1 (or the pseudogene TRBV3-2) and TRBJ1-2, with TRBD1 matching 10 bases. Unmatched junction bases numbered 13, after V lost 6 bases and J lost 0 bases. The CDR3 totals 18 residues. In germline, CDR1 is LGHDT, CDR2 YNNKEL (reference sequence). CDR3 residues: CASRGRIGQGESNYGYTF. The CDR3 nucleotides read TGTGCCAGCAGGGGGAGGATTGGACAGGGGGAGTCTAACTATGGCTACACCTTC.

The gene calls are TRBV5-5 and TRBJ2-2, with D perhaps matching TRBD1 or TRBD2 (5 bases each). Germline V CDR1 and CDR2: SGHKS, YYEKEE (reference sequence). The CDR3 totals 15 residues. Trimming took 5 bases from V and 4 from J, leaving 15 bases between them. This CDR3 reads CASSIDGGGTGELFF. The CDR3 region has the DNA TGTGCCAGCAGTATTGATGGTGGGGGCACCGGGGAGCTGTTTTTT. Based on the CDR3 plus reference TRBV5-5 and TRBJ2-2, the full variable domain is DAGVTQSPTHLIKTRGQQVTLRCSPISGHKSVSWYQQVLGQGPQFIFQYYEKEERGRGNFPDRFSARQFPNYSSELNVNALLLGDSALYLCASSIDGGGTGELFFGEGSRLTVL.

The chain is built from TRBV11-2 and TRBJ1-3; maybe TRBD1 (5 bases). Germline values: CDR1 SGHAT, CDR2 FQNNGV. The CDR3 has 18 amino acids. The V and J ends lost 6 bases and 1 base respectively, with 22 bases between them. CDR3: CASRLPGTWANSGNTIYF. CDR3 in DNA: TGTGCCAGCAGGTTACCCGGGACGTGGGCCAATTCTGGAAACACCATATATTTT.

V usage is TRBV12-2 and J usage is TRBJ2-5; no DNA check was done on the table's D call, TRBD2. TRBV12-2 is flagged as a pseudogene. The CDR3 is made up of 17 amino acids. The CDR3 reads CASRFPTVEGPDETQYF. The DNA for the CDR3 is TGTGCAAGTCGCTTCCCAACGGTGGAGGGGCCGGATGAGACCCAGTACTTC.

The chain uses TRBV3-1 (or the pseudogene TRBV3-2) and TRBJ2-7, with D perhaps being TRBD1 or TRBD2 (5 bases each). V shed 1 base and J shed 2 bases, with 15 bases lying between them. Germline V lookup: CDR1 LGHDT, CDR2 YNNKEL (reference sequence). The CDR3 spans 16 residues. The CDR3 loop is CASSQVAGTATYEQYF. CDR3 sequence (DNA): TGTGCCAGCAGCCAAGTGGCCGGGACCGCCACCTACGAGCAGTACTTC.

J is TRBJ1-5 and V is TRBV20-1; no clear D gene. Trimming pared 3 bases from V and 5 bases from J, leaving 17 bases between. The germline gives CDR1 DFQATT, CDR2 SNEGSKA (reference sequence). The CDR3 length is 15 residues. CDR3 in amino acids: CSASKGAATDQPQHF. The CDR3 nucleotides are TGCAGTGCTAGTAAGGGTGCGGCTACTGATCAGCCCCAGCATTTT.

A single count supports this clone. V and J are TRBV19 and TRBJ1-2; tentative D call: TRBD1 (5 bases). The CDR3 has 14 amino acids. Trimming took off 8 bases at V and 5 bases at J, with 18 bases between the two ends. Germline V gives CDR1 LNHDA, CDR2 SQIVND (reference sequence). The CDR3 DNA is TGTGCCAGTGCCCCTGGGGGGATCTCGTATGGCTACACCTTC. This translates into CASAPGGISYGYTF. Full variable domain (outside the CDR3, taken from reference TRBV19 and TRBJ1-2): DGGITQSPKYLFRKEGQNVTLSCEQNLNHDAMYWYRQDPGQGLRLIYYSQIVNDFQKGDIAEGYSVSREKKESFPLTVTSAQKNPTAFYLCASAPGGISYGYTFGSGTRLTVV.

The genes are TRBV7-9 and TRBJ1-6, with 11 bases fitting TRBD1. Germline V CDR1 and CDR2: SEHNR, FQNEAQ (reference sequence). V shed 5 bases and J 8 bases; nucleotides not matched to a gene: 2. The length of the CDR3 is 14 residues. The CDR3, as DNA: TGTGCCAGCAGCCCGGACAGGGGGCATTCACCCCTCCACTTT. Translation gives CASSPDRGHSPLHF.

The chain uses TRBV2 and TRBJ1-2; unclear D gene. V was shortened by 7 bases and J by 5 bases, with 11 bases between the two germline ends. Per germline, CDR1 SNHLY and CDR2 FYNNEI. The length of the CDR3 is 12 residues. The CDR3 here is CASTSRAYGYTF. The CDR3 DNA follows: TGTGCCAGCACCAGCAGAGCTTATGGCTACACCTTC.

V gene TRBV6-4 combines with J gene TRBJ2-1; 7 positions match TRBD1. Per germline, CDR1 MRHNA and CDR2 SNTAGT. The CDR3 covers 15 residues. Trimming at V came to 2 bases and at J to 9 bases, leaving 10 bases not matched to a gene. The CDR3 DNA reads TGTGCCAGCAGTGACACGTCAGGGGGAAAGGGTGAGCAGTTCTTC. Protein sequence: CASSDTSGGKGEQFF.